The 19 T cell receptor beta chains below come from one sample, sequenced in a study of post-analysis software for immune sequencing data. Study-wide results and limits: TRBV segments more frequent in patients than in controls numbered several and included TRBV5-6, TRBV5-1 and TRBV20-1.

Libraries were made from TCR beta cDNA, and they carried unique molecular identifiers. TCRdb redid the calling of the PCR reads with MiXCR, one entry per CDR3 protein. The sample includes 700,000 to 900,000 distinct CDR3 sequences, roughly 50% of them seen just once. No antigen has been identified for these receptors. The specimen was blood. Receptor source: a girl aged 5-17 years with multiple sclerosis.

The chain joins TRBV5-6 to TRBJ2-7; the D call may be TRBD1 or TRBD2 (5 bases each). Germline values: CDR1 SGHDT, CDR2 YYEEEE. V lost 4 bases, J lost 2 bases, and 10 bases lay in between. This CDR3 contains 13 residues. The CDR3: CASSDGTTYEQYF. The CDR3 DNA is TGTGCCAGCAGCGACGGGACCACCTACGAGCAGTACTTC.

The chain recombines TRBV2 with TRBJ2-5; D gene uncertain. Trimming cost V 7 bases and J 2 bases, with 8 bases left between them. The germline V gene has CDR1 SNHLY and CDR2 FYNNEI. This CDR3 region has 12 residues. The chain's CDR3 is CASKVRQETQYF. CDR3 DNA: TGTGCCAGCAAGGTCCGACAAGAGACCCAGTACTTC.

This clonotype occurred a few times. This rearrangement joins TRBV24-1 to TRBJ2-3; D perhaps matches TRBD2 (5 bases). Germline V gene data show CDR1 as KGHDR and CDR2 as SFDVKD. V lost 4 bases, J lost 3 bases, and 13 bases lay in between. The CDR3 covers 15 residues. CDR3 region: CATSDPKRVTDTQYF. CDR3 in DNA: TGTGCCACCAGTGACCCTAAGAGGGTGACAGATACGCAGTATTTT.

This rearrangement joins TRBV24-1 to TRBJ1-2; D not certain. Germline assignment: CDR1 KGHDR and CDR2 SFDVKD. Trimming pared 6 bases from V and 0 bases from J, leaving 10 bases between. The CDR3 contains 14 residues. CDR3 region: CATSLDLANYGYTF. DNA for the CDR3: TGTGCCACCAGTCTCGACTTAGCTAACTATGGCTACACCTTC.

The chain is built from TRBV7-9 and TRBJ1-5, with D uncertain. The CDR3 is made up of 13 amino acids. V gave up 4 bases and J gave up 4 bases, with 8 bases separating them. Looked up from germline, CDR1 is SEHNR and CDR2 is FQNEAQ (reference sequence). The CDR3 reads CASSSDGNQPQHF. The DNA of the CDR3 is TGTGCCAGCAGCTCCGACGGTAATCAGCCCCAGCATTTT.

This chain uses TRBV28 with TRBJ2-7, with D perhaps TRBD1 or TRBD2 (5 bases each). The V and J ends lost 6 bases and 7 bases respectively, with 25 bases between them. The CDR3 loop spans 16 amino acids. Germline V gene data show CDR1 as MDHEN and CDR2 as SYDVKM. The CDR3 bases are TGTGCCAGCAGCCCTCGGGGTAGACAGCGGACCGTGGAGCAGTACTTC. It translates to CASSPRGRQRTVEQYF.

In this sample, this clonotype turned up a few times. The J gene is TRBJ2-1, the V gene TRBV20-1; TRBD2 matches at 8 bases. J gave up 0 bases and V 5 bases, and 6 bases lay outside the gene matches. Germline CDR1 DFQATT, CDR2 SNEGSKA (reference sequence). CDR3 length: 15 residues. CDR3 sequence reads: CSARRSGSSYNEQFF. CDR3 coding DNA: TGCAGTGCTCGGAGGAGCGGGAGCTCCTACAATGAGCAGTTCTTC.

The chain has TRBV12-3 or TRBV12-4 and TRBJ1-1; 8 bases align to TRBD1. V shed 7 bases and J 1 base; nucleotides not matched to a gene: 5. This CDR3 contains 14 residues. CDR3 nucleotide sequence: TGTGCCAGCAACCCCGGACAGGGGAACACTGAAGCTTTCTTT. This encodes CASNPGQGNTEAFF.

The rearrangement uses TRBV20-1 and TRBJ2-7, with TRBD2 as a possible D gene (6 bases). V was trimmed by 4 bases and J by 5 bases, leaving 21 bases between them. The CDR3 is 15 amino acids. Per the germline V gene, CDR1 is DFQATT and CDR2 is SNEGSKA (reference sequence). The CDR3 is CSAITFAGMSDEQYF. Written as DNA, the CDR3 is TGCAGTGCTATAACCTTCGCGGGGATGTCGGACGAGCAGTACTTC.

This clonotype has only a few counts. The J gene is TRBJ2-1, the V gene TRBV20-1; D could derive from TRBD1 or TRBD2 (5 bases each). Germline V lookup: CDR1 DFQATT, CDR2 SNEGSKA (reference sequence). The V end lost 5 bases, the J end lost 8 bases, and 19 bases lay between the germline ends. This CDR3 is 14 amino acids long. The CDR3 region is CSASRDGRGHEQFF. The CDR3 region has the DNA TGCAGTGCTTCACGGGACGGACGAGGTCATGAGCAGTTCTTC.

The rearrangement uses TRBV7-9 and TRBJ2-7; tentatively, D is TRBD2 (5 bases). The V end was cut by 2 bases, the J end by 2 bases, with 13 bases between. From germline, CDR1 is SEHNR and CDR2 FQNEAQ (reference sequence). The CDR3 covers 15 residues. The CDR3 here is CASSLSSLAPYEQYF. DNA of the CDR3: TGTGCCAGCAGCTTAAGCAGCTTAGCGCCCTACGAGCAGTACTTC.

This clonotype was seen just once. V usage is TRBV7-9 and J usage is TRBJ2-5; 10 bases are shared with TRBD2. V was pared by 5 bases and J by 2 bases, with 8 bases of the junction left unmatched. Germline CDR1 SEHNR, CDR2 FQNEAQ (reference sequence). The CDR3 totals 16 residues. The CDR3: CASSPLGLAKQETQYF. CDR3 in DNA: TGTGCCAGCAGCCCTCTGGGACTAGCGAAACAAGAGACCCAGTACTTC.

The rearrangement uses TRBV20-1 and TRBJ2-5; no reliable D call. The end of the DNA aligns better with TRBJ2-7, so the J call may be wrong. Germline CDR1 and CDR2: DFQATT and SNEGSKA (reference sequence). The CDR3 spans 14 residues. In DNA form, the CDR3 reads TGCAGTGCTAGAGAACCCGGGTCAACCTACGAGCAGTACTTC. Translation: CSAREPGSTYEQYF.

The chain carries TRBV7-3 and TRBJ2-1, with 7 bases matching TRBD2. There are 14 residues in the CDR3. The V gene's germline CDR1 is SGHTA and CDR2 FQGTGA. The V gene end was trimmed by 2 bases and the J gene end by 9 bases; junction bases not matched to a gene: 7. CDR3 DNA: TGTGCCAGCAGCTTATACGCGGGAGTTGCTGAGCAGTTCTTC. As protein: CASSLYAGVAEQFF.

A few counts support this clonotype. The chain links TRBV7-9 to TRBJ2-1, with D possibly being TRBD2 (6 bases). CDR1 is SEHNR, CDR2 FQNEAQ, per germline (reference sequence). The CDR3 has 16 residues. The ends were cut back, 1 base at V and 9 bases at J, with 19 bases in the middle. The CDR3 nucleotides are TGTGCCAGCAGCTTAGAAATAGCGGTCAACGGTGGTGAGCAGTTCTTC. Translating it yields CASSLEIAVNGGEQFF.

This clonotype was seen a handful of times. This chain uses TRBV29-1 with TRBJ1-2; D is unresolved. V dropped 4 bases and J dropped 4 bases, with 1 base sitting between them. The CDR3 loop spans 9 amino acids. Germline V lookup: CDR1 SQVTM, CDR2 ANQGSEA. CDR3 loop: CSVGYGYTF. In DNA form, the CDR3 reads TGCAGCGTTGGCTATGGCTACACCTTC.

This clonotype showed up just a few times. This chain links TRBV20-1 with TRBJ2-7, with unresolved D. Per the germline V gene, CDR1 is DFQATT and CDR2 is SNEGSKA (reference sequence). There are 13 residues in the CDR3. V lost 4 bases to trimming and J lost 2 bases, with 12 bases between them. CDR3 in DNA: TGCAGTGCTAAGTCGGTGGCAACCTACGAGCAGTACTTC. This codes for CSAKSVATYEQYF.

The chain combines TRBV28 with TRBJ1-5, with TRBD1 matching over 11 bases. CDR3 size: 16 residues. The trim removed 5 bases at V and 7 bases at J, leaving 10 bases unmatched. Germline CDR1 MDHEN, CDR2 SYDVKM. CDR3 amino acids: CASSIRRDRGAQPQHF. For the CDR3, the DNA is TGTGCCAGCAGTATTCGCCGGGACAGGGGGGCCCAGCCCCAGCATTTT.

This clonotype was counted a few times. The CDR3 sequence is CASSDMGSSYEQYF. CDR3 DNA: TGCGCCAGCAGTGACATGGGGAGCTCCTACGAGCAGTACTTC. The chain couples TRBV10-2 to TRBJ2-7; D might be TRBD2 (5 bases). Trimming took off 3 bases at V and 0 bases at J, with 9 bases between the two ends. Germline CDR1 reads WSHSY; CDR2 reads SAAADI. The CDR3 spans 14 residues.